The 20 T cell receptor beta chains below all came from one sample that was sequenced in a study of blood T cell repertoires in COVID-19. Libraries were prepared by immunoSEQ multiplex PCR; TCRdb keeps only in-frame clonotypes and omits some of them. Of roughly 150,000 clones in the sample, around 87% were seen once. The sequenced material came from peripheral blood. Source of these receptors: a woman of 80 years or more with COVID-19, enrolled during active disease.

The chain recombines TRBV4-3 with TRBJ1-2; TRBD1 agrees at 10 bases. V shed 1 base and J 5 bases; nucleotides not matched to a gene: 1. Germline loops: CDR1 LGHNA, CDR2 YSLEER. This CDR3 comprises 14 residues. This CDR3 reads CASSQGDRGYGYTF. The DNA for the CDR3 is TGCGCCAGCAGCCAAGGGGACAGGGGTTATGGCTACACCTTC.

The rearrangement joins TRBV20-1 to TRBJ1-5; D gene unclear. Germline V lookup: CDR1 DFQATT, CDR2 SNEGSKA (reference sequence). Trimming removed 3 bases at V and 3 bases at J, with 15 bases between. This CDR3 region has 15 residues. The CDR3 DNA reads TGCAGTGCTAGTACGTTGAGGCAGATCAATCAGCCCCAGCATTTT. Residues: CSASTLRQINQPQHF.

J is TRBJ2-5 and V is TRBV4-3, with TRBD1 matching over 10 bases. CDR1 is LGHNA, CDR2 YSLEER, per germline. J lost 1 base, V lost 1 base, and 6 bases had no gene match. The CDR3 has 17 residues. The chain's CDR3 is CASSQGTGGSIQETQYF. CDR3 bases: TGCGCCAGCAGCCAAGGGACAGGGGGATCTATCCAAGAGACCCAGTACTTC.

This clone was detected only once. V is TRBV5-1 and J is TRBJ2-1; 12 positions agree with TRBD2. CDR1 SGHRS and CDR2 YFSETQ come from the germline V gene. CDR3 length: 17 amino acids. The trim removed 0 bases at V and 5 bases at J, leaving 6 bases unmatched. The CDR3 sequence is CASSLVPLAGGNNEQFF. In DNA form, the CDR3 reads TGCGCCAGCAGCTTGGTACCGCTAGCGGGAGGGAACAATGAGCAGTTCTTC. The whole variable domain, filled in from reference TRBV5-1 and TRBJ2-1, reads KAGVTQTPRYLIKTRGQQVTLSCSPISGHRSVSWYQQTPGQGLQFLFEYFSETQRNKGNFPGRFSGRQFSNSRSEMNVSTLELGDSALYLCASSLVPLAGGNNEQFFGPGTRLTVL.

This sequence joins TRBV19 and TRBJ2-7, with D uncertain. Deletions cut 2 bases from V and 1 base from J, with 9 bases between. This CDR3 is built from 14 residues. Germline-derived CDR1 and CDR2 are LNHDA and SQIVND (reference sequence). The DNA for the CDR3 is TGTGCCAGTAGTATATCTTTAGAATCCTACGAGCAGTACTTC. Amino acids: CASSISLESYEQYF.

Comments on this clone: Other nucleotide sequences in the sample specify the same CDR3. The rearrangement joins TRBV19 to TRBJ2-5, with 9 bases that match TRBD2. Germline CDR1 LNHDA, CDR2 SQIVND (reference sequence). V shed 4 bases, J shed 5 bases, and the junction held 2 bases outside the gene matches. The CDR3 runs to 13 residues. The CDR3 spells CASSTSGRETQYF. CDR3 coding DNA: TGTGCCAGTAGTACCAGCGGGAGGGAGACCCAGTACTTC.

This chain links TRBV21-1 with TRBJ2-1; the table assigns TRBD2, which was not confirmed against the DNA. TRBV21-1 is deemed a pseudogene. The CDR3 runs to 19 residues. CDR3 bases: TGTGCCAGCAGCAAAGACCGGACTAGCGGGAGAGGCTCCTACAATGAGCAGTTCTTC. The encoded protein is CASSKDRTSGRGSYNEQFF.

The rearrangement joins TRBV28 to TRBJ1-4; D call uncertain. CDR1 and CDR2 (germline): MDHEN, SYDVKM. The V end was cut by 1 base, the J end by 2 bases, with 17 bases between. This CDR3 spans 18 amino acids. CDR3 DNA: TGTGCCAGCAGTTTATCCCCCATCTGGGAGAGGACTAATGAAAAACTGTTTTTT. The encoded protein is CASSLSPIWERTNEKLFF.

With respect to this clone: The same CDR3 also results from other DNA sequences found in this sample. The V and J genes are TRBV28 and TRBJ1-2; 11 nucleotides agree with TRBD1. The V gene's germline CDR1 is MDHEN and CDR2 SYDVKM. With V trimmed by 9 bases and J by 4 bases, 7 bases remained unmatched. The CDR3 has 14 residues. The CDR3 sequence is CASLGTGGSYGYTF. The DNA of the CDR3 is TGTGCCAGTCTGGGGACAGGGGGATCCTATGGCTACACCTTC.

The rearrangement uses TRBV5-5 and TRBJ2-5, with 10 nucleotides matching TRBD2. Trimming took 0 bases from V and 2 from J; bases not matched to a gene: 10. Per the germline V gene, CDR1 is SGHKS and CDR2 is YYEKEE (reference sequence). The CDR3 has 18 amino acids. The CDR3 DNA reads as TGTGCCAGCAGCTTGGCCCTAGCGGGAGTCCCCGGGCAAGAGACCCAGTACTTC. Its translation is CASSLALAGVPGQETQYF.

The V gene is TRBV6-6, the J gene TRBJ1-5; 9 bases agree with TRBD1. CDR3 length: 14 amino acids. The germline V gene has CDR1 MNHNY and CDR2 SVGAGI (reference sequence). Trimming at V came to 5 bases and at J to 5 bases, leaving 4 bases not matched to a gene. The CDR3 protein is CASSPTGGDQPQHF. CDR3 DNA sequence: TGTGCCAGCAGTCCGACAGGGGGAGATCAGCCCCAGCATTTT.

The V and J genes are TRBV24-1 and TRBJ1-1, with D hard to call. Trimming cost V 4 bases and J 0 bases, with 5 bases left between them. In germline, CDR1 is KGHDR, CDR2 SFDVKD. The CDR3 has 13 amino acids. The CDR3 spells CATSDSVNTEAFF. CDR3 DNA: TGTGCCACCAGTGACTCGGTGAACACTGAAGCTTTCTTT.

The chain carries TRBV4-1 and TRBJ1-1, with a weak D call TRBD1 (5 bases). The germline V and J ends were trimmed by 1 base and 0 bases, with 15 bases remaining between them. Germline lookup yields CDR1 MGHRA and CDR2 YSYEKL. The CDR3 length is 17 residues. The CDR3 region has the DNA TGCGCCAGCAGCCAAGGCGGCAGGGAAGTTTTGAACACTGAAGCTTTCTTT. Protein: CASSQGGREVLNTEAFF.

The chain recombines TRBV2 with TRBJ1-5; D not resolved. Per the germline V gene, CDR1 is SNHLY and CDR2 is FYNNEI. V was shortened by 5 bases and J by 5 bases, with 13 bases between the two germline ends. The CDR3 is 14 amino acids. DNA for the CDR3: TGTGCCAGCAGTCCCGAGTCTTCCTATCAGCCCCAGCATTTT. Translated, it gives CASSPESSYQPQHF.

A single count supports this clone. The rearrangement joins TRBV6-5 to TRBJ2-7; D is possibly TRBD1 (6 bases). Trimming removed 5 bases from V and 7 bases from J, with 15 bases in between. Germline-derived CDR1 and CDR2 are MNHEY and SVGAGI. The CDR3 length is 13 residues. This CDR3 is CASSINRDGEQYF. The CDR3 nucleotides are TGTGCCAGCAGTATTAACAGGGACGGGGAGCAGTACTTC.

The chain has TRBV27 and TRBJ1-2; 8 bases align to TRBD1. CDR3 length: 15 amino acids. Unmatched junction bases numbered 7, after V lost 5 bases and J lost 2 bases. The germline V gene encodes CDR1 MNHEY and CDR2 SMNVEV (reference sequence). DNA for the CDR3: TGTGCCAGCAGTCCCGGGGACAGGATAAACTATGGCTACACCTTC. Translation gives CASSPGDRINYGYTF.

V and J are TRBV18 and TRBJ2-6; D may be TRBD1 (6 bases). V shed 5 bases and J shed 1 base, with 9 bases lying between them. The CDR3 loop spans 15 amino acids. CDR1 is KGHSH and CDR2 is LQKENI in the germline V gene. CDR3 in DNA: TGTGCCAGCTCAGGAACAGGGTCTGGGGCCAACGTCCTGACTTTC. The encoded protein is CASSGTGSGANVLTF.

The J gene is TRBJ1-2, the V gene TRBV19; TRBD1 matches 9 bases. The CDR3 runs to 14 residues. Germline CDR1 reads LNHDA; CDR2 reads SQIVND (reference sequence). J gave up 6 bases and V 6 bases, and 8 bases lay outside the gene matches. Here the CDR3 reads CASRWGTGYDGYTF. CDR3 nucleotides: TGTGCCAGTAGATGGGGGACAGGGTATGATGGCTACACCTTC.

V and J are TRBV7-9 and TRBJ2-7; TRBD1 agrees at 7 bases. V shed 6 bases and J 6 bases; nucleotides not matched to a gene: 2. The CDR3 runs to 11 residues. CDR1 and CDR2 (germline): SEHNR, FQNEAQ (reference sequence). CDR3: CASSRQGEQYF. The CDR3 DNA reads as TGTGCCAGCAGTCGACAGGGCGAGCAGTACTTC.

The V gene is TRBV7-8, the J gene TRBJ2-3; maybe TRBD2 (6 bases). The CDR3 runs 14 residues. V dropped 6 bases and J dropped 6 bases, with 16 bases sitting between them. The germline V gene encodes CDR1 SGHVS and CDR2 FQNEAQ. The CDR3: CASSSTGAGDTQYF. The CDR3 DNA reads as TGTGCCAGCAGTTCCACCGGGGCGGGGGATACGCAGTATTTT.